This TCR beta chain was sequenced for a study of blood T cell repertoires in COVID-19 (dated by TCRdb to 2020 to 2021). For context, the study as a whole: Samples from collaborators originated in the United States, Italy and Spain and spanned both the acute and convalescent phases of COVID-19. The prospective study material was composed of cDNA or gDNA derived from T cells, B-cell-depleted T cells, or PBMCs. Deeply sampled blood TCRbeta repertoires from subjects exposed to, actively infected with, or recovered from COVID-19 were included in the dataset. The repertoires were released in a freely available public database intended as a resource for research on the immune response to SARS-CoV-2. The samples were drawn from the first 160 participants of the ongoing ImmuneRACE study and from over 950 subjects provided by 6 global collaborators. Sample metadata almost always included a de-identified subject ID, COVID-19 status, age in years and sex. Where available, HLA class I and class II types were taken from metadata supplied by the sample provider and were not determined by assay-based typing.

In the germline V gene (reference sequence), CDR1 corresponds to PRHDT and CDR2 to FYEKMQ. The CDR3, cysteine through phenylalanine, is 13 amino acids long. The entry retains the CDR3 DNA only, 39 bases that are in frame from base 1. V is cut by 1 base and J by 12 bases, and the space between the germline ends is 13 bases. Findings and caveats that apply to the study as a whole: How much clinical and demographic metadata was included differed by source and by participant, and the metadata was provided uncurated.

This clone was recorded a few times. Its antigen target is currently unknown. Base qualities are not at hand, and no much larger clone is one base apart. Participants in the prospective study were enrolled through a virtual design, were aged about 18 to 100 years, and lived in 24 United States geographic areas. In the prospective study, participants were assigned to cohorts based on the clinical history participants reported in a screening survey and a study questionnaire. ImmuneRACE Cohort 3 recovered participants were defined by two consecutive negative NP/OP PCR tests, healthcare professional clearance, or symptom resolution. In the prospective study, mobile phlebotomists collected whole blood, serum and a nasopharyngeal or oropharyngeal swab from each participant. Additional blood draws and questionnaires over an approximately 2-month period could optionally be provided by prospective study participants. Before DNA extraction, prospective study blood samples were shipped either frozen or at room temperature.

TCRbeta CDR3 regions were amplified from genomic DNA by means of the immunoSEQ Assay, a bias-controlled multiplex PCR. The authors' pipeline ran thus. Within the assay, amplification of reference gene primers was used to estimate how many nucleated cells each sample contained. To quantify the absolute abundance of each unique TCRbeta CDR3 rearrangement, sequence reads were collapsed and filtered. For each sample, productive Simpson clonality was calculated as the square root of Simpson's diversity index across productive rearrangements. As stored in TCRdb, this immuneACCESS dataset retains in-frame rearrangements with V and J assigned. A fraction of the clones does not appear; measured against another copy, unresolved V genes explain less than half of the discrepancy, and the remainder lacks a known reason. V and J calls and clone size are as listed in that table; D and trimming were resolved from the DNA. The sample table records 320,000 or so clones; 89% of these occur just once. The ten largest clonotypes hold 5% to 5.5% of the sample.

The TCR sequence derives from a man between 60 and 75 years old who had recovered from COVID-19. Sequencing was carried out using PBMCs or T cells enriched from blood (not recorded which). Recombination joined TRBV13 with TRBJ2-1; the D gene is perhaps TRBD2, from 6 matching bases. The nucleotide sequence is TGTGCCAGCAGCTTAGATTCGGGGGAAGCGCAGTTCTTC. Its product reads: CASSLDSGEAQFF.